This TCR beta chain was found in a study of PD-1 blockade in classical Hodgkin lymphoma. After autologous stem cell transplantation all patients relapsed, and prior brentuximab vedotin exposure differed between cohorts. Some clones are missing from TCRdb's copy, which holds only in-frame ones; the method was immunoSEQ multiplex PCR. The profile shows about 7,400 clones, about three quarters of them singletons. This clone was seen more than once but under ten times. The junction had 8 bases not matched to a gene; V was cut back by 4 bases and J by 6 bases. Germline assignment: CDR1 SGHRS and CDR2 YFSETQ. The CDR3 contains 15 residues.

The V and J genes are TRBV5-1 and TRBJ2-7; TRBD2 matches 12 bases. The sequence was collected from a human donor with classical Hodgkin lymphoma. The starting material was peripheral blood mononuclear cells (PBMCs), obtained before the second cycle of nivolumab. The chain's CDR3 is CASSIQLAGGGEQYF. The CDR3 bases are TGCGCCAGCAGCATTCAACTAGCGGGAGGAGGCGAGCAGTACTTC.